A single sample is the source of the 28 T cell receptor beta chains below, sequenced in a study of regulatory T cells in long-lasting Graves disease. To make TCR beta libraries, researchers used iRepertoire HTBI primers and Arm-PCR of CDR3 regions. TCRdb called the multiplex PCR reads again in MiXCR, with one record for every CDR3 protein. The data show approximately 390,000 distinct CDR3 sequences, with roughly 17% seen just once and 20% held by the top ten. Specified time point: newly diagnosed GD, antithyroid drugs for less than 3 months. With RNA extracted from PBMCs as input, the TCR library was made. These data were likewise used in another study, on T cells in Graves' hyperthyroidism and ophthalmopathy.

The sequencing here drew on peripheral blood mononuclear cells (PBMCs), taken at new diagnosis, from a patient treated with antithyroid drugs. Receptor source: a woman between 18 and 29 years old with Graves disease.

There are many counts of this clonotype. The chain couples TRBV2 to TRBJ2-7; D gene ambiguous. V shed 7 bases and J shed 3 bases, with 10 bases lying between them. This CDR3 has 12 residues. Germline V gene lookup returns CDR1 SNHLY and CDR2 FYNNEI. The CDR3 spells CASNPSSYEQYF. The CDR3, as DNA: TGTGCCAGCAACCCATCGAGCTACGAGCAGTACTTC.

In this sample, this clonotype turned up many times. Compared with germline, one end of the junction differs, possibly owing to a read error. The chain combines TRBV5-1 with TRBJ2-1; TRBD1 or TRBD2 may be the D gene (5 bases each). This CDR3 has 11 amino acids. The germline CDR1 and CDR2 sequences are SGHRS and YFSETQ. The CDR3: CASSQGDEQFF. The CDR3 DNA reads TGTGCCAGCAGCCAGGGAGATGAGCAGTTCTTC.

The sample holds many counts of this clonotype. The rearrangement links TRBV28 to TRBJ1-1; D gene ambiguous. Trimming left V 2 bases short and J 6 bases short, with 10 bases between. CDR1 is MDHEN and CDR2 is SYDVKM in the germline V gene. CDR3 length: 13 residues. CDR3 coding DNA: TGTGCCAGCAGTTTAAGAGGATTCGCTGAAGCTTTCTTT. Protein sequence: CASSLRGFAEAFF.

This clonotype was observed many times. The chain links TRBV2 to TRBJ1-5; a possible D gene is TRBD1 (6 bases). Germline lookup yields CDR1 SNHLY and CDR2 FYNNEI. The CDR3 sequence is 15 residues long. The germline V and J ends were trimmed by 8 bases and 2 bases, with 16 bases remaining between them. In DNA, the CDR3 is TGTGCCAGCGGGGGGCACAGTATCGGCAATCAGCCCCAGCATTTT. Protein product: CASGGHSIGNQPQHF. The variable domain in full, completed from reference TRBV2 and TRBJ1-5, reads EPEVTQTPSHQVTQMGQEVILRCVPISNHLYFYWYRQILGQKVEFLVSFYNNEISEKSEIFDDQFSVERPDGSNFTLKIRSTKLEDSAMYFCASGGHSIGNQPQHFGDGTRLSIL.

This clonotype was picked up one time. This may stem from a read error, because a much larger clone lies one nucleotide away. The V and J genes are TRBV5-1 and TRBJ2-2; D is ambiguous. There are 15 residues in the CDR3. From germline, CDR1 is SGHRS and CDR2 YFSETQ. CDR3 DNA sequence: TGCGCCAGCAGCTTGCGGCAGGCGAACACCGAGGAGCTGTTTTTT. Translating it yields CASSLRQANTEELFF.

This clonotype was seen repeatedly, ten times or more. This rearrangement joins TRBV12-3 or TRBV12-4 to TRBJ2-2, with 15 bases that match TRBD2. The CDR3 totals 16 residues. The V and J ends lost 6 bases and 9 bases, in that order; junction bases with no gene match: 8. The CDR3 here is CASRMGLAGGHRELFF. CDR3 DNA: TGTGCCAGCAGGATGGGACTAGCGGGGGGCCACCGGGAGCTGTTTTTT.

The gene calls are TRBV6-5 and TRBJ2-7; D gene unclear. CDR1 and CDR2 (germline): MNHEY, SVGAGI. This CDR3 comprises 14 residues. V lost 4 bases and J 5 bases, leaving 15 bases between the germline ends. As DNA, the CDR3 is TGTGCCAGCAGTTCGGCTAGTCGGTTCCACGAGCAGTACTTC. Its translation: CASSSASRFHEQYF.

This clonotype was recorded at least ten times. The chain employs TRBV27 and TRBJ1-2; perhaps TRBD1 as D (6 bases). V was shortened by 6 bases and J by 4 bases, with 12 bases between the two germline ends. The germline CDR1 and CDR2 sequences are MNHEY and SMNVEV (reference sequence). The CDR3 runs to 13 residues. The CDR3 spells CASSHTGSYGYTF. The CDR3 coding sequence is TGTGCCAGCAGCCATACAGGGTCCTATGGCTACACCTTC.

There are many counts of this clonotype. V usage is TRBV2 and J usage is TRBJ2-7; D is unclear. The CDR3 spans 13 residues. Trimming shortened V by 5 bases and J by 4 bases, and 12 bases separated the two germline ends. Germline V gives CDR1 SNHLY, CDR2 FYNNEI. As DNA, the CDR3 is TGTGCCAGCAGTTCGGTCAGTACTTACGAGCAGTACTTC. Translation gives CASSSVSTYEQYF.

This clonotype was counted many times. The chain carries TRBV4-1 and TRBJ2-3; D is possibly TRBD1 or TRBD2 (6 bases each). The CDR3 totals 14 residues. The ends were cut back, 3 bases at V and 4 bases at J, with 11 bases in the middle. Germline CDR1 is MGHRA and CDR2 is YSYEKL. This chain's CDR3 is CASSHNREADTQYF. CDR3 sequence (DNA): TGCGCCAGCAGCCACAACAGGGAGGCAGATACGCAGTATTTT.

CDR3 region: CSAQGLGNNEQFF. The CDR3 DNA follows: TGCAGTGCTCAGGGACTAGGGAACAATGAGCAGTTCTTC. The chain has TRBV20-1 and TRBJ2-1; 8 nucleotides agree with TRBD2. The CDR3 has 13 residues. The trim removed 5 bases at V and 5 bases at J, leaving 5 bases unmatched. In germline, CDR1 is DFQATT, CDR2 SNEGSKA (reference sequence).

There are many counts of this clonotype. The chain links TRBV12-3 or TRBV12-4 to TRBJ1-3, with TRBD1 identical over 7 bases. Trimming took 1 base from V and 0 from J; bases not matched to a gene: 3. The CDR3 is 16 residues long. CDR3 DNA sequence: TGTGCCAGCAGTTTAGGCCGGGACAGCTCTGGAAACACCATATATTTT. This encodes CASSLGRDSSGNTIYF.

This clonotype showed up many times. J is TRBJ2-5 and V is TRBV14, with TRBD1 as a possible D gene (6 bases). The CDR3 is 15 amino acids. The germline V gene has CDR1 SGHDN and CDR2 FVKESK. V lost 4 bases and J 4 bases, leaving 16 bases between the germline ends. In nucleotides, the CDR3 is TGTGCCAGCAGCCTGGGACAACCCTTTGGAGAGACCCAGTACTTC. Translating it yields CASSLGQPFGETQYF.

This clonotype was seen a few times. J is TRBJ2-1 and V is TRBV20-1, with TRBD2 identical over 12 bases. CDR1 and CDR2 (germline): DFQATT, SNEGSKA (reference sequence). V lost 5 bases, J lost 4 bases, and 9 bases stayed unmatched. CDR3 length equals 16 residues. This chain's CDR3 is CSAGLAGGRRYNEQFF. The DNA of the CDR3 is TGCAGTGCTGGGCTAGCGGGAGGGCGTCGATACAATGAGCAGTTCTTC.

This sequence joins TRBV4-1 and TRBJ2-3, with 8 bases fitting TRBD1. Germline CDR1 MGHRA, CDR2 YSYEKL. The CDR3 totals 17 residues. With 1 base clipped from V and 0 bases from J, the junction kept 6 bases outside the gene matches. The chain's CDR3 is CASSQVGTGASTDTQYF. CDR3 nucleotide sequence: TGCGCCAGCAGCCAAGTCGGGACAGGCGCTAGCACAGATACGCAGTATTTT.

This clonotype was counted ten times or more. The V gene is TRBV5-6, the J gene TRBJ1-1; 10 bases map to TRBD1. Germline V gene lookup returns CDR1 SGHDT and CDR2 YYEEEE. The J segment lost 0 bases and the V segment lost 0 bases, leaving 11 bases of the junction unmatched. This CDR3 contains 19 residues. The CDR3 DNA reads as TGTGCCAGCAGCTTGGGGACCGGGACAGGGGCGATCATGAACACTGAAGCTTTCTTT. It yields the protein CASSLGTGTGAIMNTEAFF.

This clonotype was counted many times. The V and J genes are TRBV5-1 and TRBJ2-2; possibly TRBD1 for D (5 bases). The CDR3 is 15 residues long. Looked up from germline, CDR1 is SGHRS and CDR2 is YFSETQ. The V end lost 0 bases, the J end lost 1 base, and 7 bases lay between the germline ends. The CDR3 sequence is CASSLGQMNTGELFF. CDR3 bases: TGCGCCAGCAGCTTGGGACAGATGAACACCGGGGAGCTGTTTTTT. Supplemented by reference TRBV5-1 and TRBJ2-2, the full variable domain reads KAGVTQTPRYLIKTRGQQVTLSCSPISGHRSVSWYQQTPGQGLQFLFEYFSETQRNKGNFPGRFSGRQFSNSRSEMNVSTLELGDSALYLCASSLGQMNTGELFFGEGSRLTVL.

This clonotype was seen more than once but under ten times. The gene calls are TRBV7-3 and TRBJ2-5; 14 bases match TRBD2. Trimming cost V 5 bases and J 5 bases; bases outside gene matches: 4. The CDR3 has 15 amino acids. Germline CDR1 SGHTA, CDR2 FQGTGA. The CDR3 nucleotides are TGTGCCAGCAGCGGACTAGCGGGAGGTTGGGAGACCCAGTACTTC. Its translation: CASSGLAGGWETQYF. The variable domain in full, completed from reference TRBV7-3 and TRBJ2-5, reads GAGVSQTPSNKVTEKGKYVELRCDPISGHTALYWYRQSLGQGPEFLIYFQGTGAADDSGLPNDRFFAVRPEGSVSTLKIQRTERGDSAVYLCASSGLAGGWETQYFGPGTRLLVL.

This clonotype was detected ten times or more. The chain links TRBV30 to TRBJ1-1; 8 bases agree with TRBD1. There are 13 residues in the CDR3. CDR1 and CDR2 (germline): GTSNPN, SVGIG (reference sequence). J was trimmed by 4 bases and V by 4 bases; bases with no gene match: 5. The CDR3 loop reads CAWNRQGSTEAFF. CDR3 coding DNA: TGTGCCTGGAACAGACAGGGGAGCACTGAAGCTTTCTTT.

This clonotype came up many times. The genes are TRBV6-6 and TRBJ2-5; perhaps TRBD2 as D (6 bases). CDR1 and CDR2 (germline): MNHNY, SVGAGI (reference sequence). The CDR3 runs to 17 residues. Trimming pared 0 bases from V and 2 bases from J, leaving 16 bases between. The CDR3, as DNA: TGTGCCAGCAGTTACTCGGGGCTAGCGATGCCACAAGAGACCCAGTACTTC. This codes for CASSYSGLAMPQETQYF.

This clonotype was seen a handful of times. At one boundary the junction diverges from the germline segment, which might be a read error. The rearrangement uses TRBV29-1 and TRBJ2-1; TRBD2 aligns across 12 bases. The CDR3 contains 16 residues. Germline CDR1 and CDR2: SQVTM and ANQGSEA. CDR3 DNA: TGCAGCGTCGAAGGACTAGCGGGAAAGACCTACAATGAGCAGTTCTTC. It is translated as CSVEGLAGKTYNEQFF.

This clonotype was seen at least ten times. The CDR3 DNA sequence: TGTGCCAGCAGCCCCTCGCCGGGAGTAGGGGAGCAGTACTTC. Its protein is CASSPSPGVGEQYF. The chain has TRBV7-3 and TRBJ2-7; possible D gene TRBD2, 6 bases. Trimming shortened V by 5 bases and J by 7 bases, and 18 bases separated the two germline ends. This CDR3 contains 14 residues. Germline V gives CDR1 SGHTA, CDR2 FQGTGA.

This clonotype has ten or more counts. The V and J genes are TRBV6-2 or TRBV6-3 and TRBJ1-1; 7 bases are a match to TRBD1. The CDR3 extends over 13 amino acids. In germline, CDR1 is MNHEY, CDR2 SVGEGT. Trimming took 6 bases from V and 7 from J; bases not matched to a gene: 8. The CDR3 DNA is TGTGCCAGCAGCAACCGGGACAGCCTTGAAGCTTTCTTT. Its protein is CASSNRDSLEAFF.

DNA for the CDR3: TGTGCCAGCAGTGGAGGCCTAGCGGGAGGCCTAGCCAAAAACATTCAGTACTTC. Translated: CASSGGLAGGLAKNIQYF. This sequence joins TRBV6-1 and TRBJ2-4; TRBD2 agrees at 11 bases. V was clipped by 4 bases and J by 0 bases; unmatched bases: 8. The germline gives CDR1 MNHNS, CDR2 SASEGT. The CDR3 sequence is 18 residues long.

Comments on this clonotype: No conserved phenylalanine or tryptophan is present at the end of the CDR3, so a read error is the likely explanation. This chain links TRBV5-5 with TRBJ2-1, with 12 nucleotides matching TRBD2. The CDR3 totals 15 residues. The V and J ends lost 3 bases and 8 bases, in that order; junction bases with no gene match: 6. Germline CDR1 is SGHKS and CDR2 is YYEKEE (reference sequence). The CDR3 nucleotides are TGTGCCAGCAGCTCGCTAGCGGGGGGGTGGTATGAGCAGTTCCTC. This translates into CASSSLAGGWYEQFL.

This clonotype turned up a few times. The chain couples TRBV28 to TRBJ1-3, with D possibly TRBD1 on 5 matching bases. V was pared by 10 bases and J by 0 bases, with 13 bases between. The length of the CDR3 is 14 residues. The germline V gene encodes CDR1 MDHEN and CDR2 SYDVKM. The CDR3 here is CATYSGVSGNTIYF. In DNA, the CDR3 is TGTGCCACTTATTCGGGGGTCTCTGGAAACACCATATATTTT.

The sample holds many counts of this clonotype. V usage is TRBV5-1 and J usage is TRBJ2-2, with D uncertain. Trimming cost V 1 base and J 4 bases, with 11 bases left between them. Germline assignment: CDR1 SGHRS and CDR2 YFSETQ. The CDR3 has 15 residues. The chain's CDR3 is CASSLPTGATGELFF. CDR3 bases: TGCGCCAGCAGCTTGCCGACCGGAGCCACCGGGGAGCTGTTTTTT.

This clonotype was recorded at least ten times. V is TRBV28 and J is TRBJ1-1; D remains unclear. Trimming stripped 6 bases from V and 3 bases from J, with 5 bases between. The germline V gene has CDR1 MDHEN and CDR2 SYDVKM. The CDR3 sequence is 11 residues long. The CDR3 protein is CASRIHTEAFF. The CDR3 region has the DNA TGTGCCAGCAGGATCCACACTGAAGCTTTCTTT.